A single sample gave rise to the 17 T cell receptor beta chains below, sequenced in a study of T-cell reconstitution after alpha-beta-depleted transplantation in children. Preparation of the TCRbeta library involved a method that used unique molecular identifiers. TCRdb reprocessed the PCR reads with MiXCR, giving one entry per CDR3 protein. Of some 180,000 distinct CDR3 sequences listed, roughly 6.6% are singletons. Here the sequenced sample was PBMCs, taken before TCRalphabeta/CD19-depleted stem cell transplant. The receptor source for this set is a boy between 2 and 15 years old with acute lymphoblastic leukemia, due to receive a stem cell transplant.

In its sample, this clonotype was seen many times. This chain uses TRBV12-3 or TRBV12-4 with TRBJ2-1; D might be TRBD1 (6 bases). Trimming took 6 bases from V and 3 from J, leaving 12 bases between them. CDR3 size: 14 residues. CDR3 in DNA: TGTGCCAGCAGGTGGACGGACAGCTACAATGAGCAGTTCTTC. Encoded protein: CASRWTDSYNEQFF.

This clonotype was seen at least ten times. CDR3 protein: CASSAYSGSTDTQYF. The CDR3 region has the DNA TGTGCCAGCAGCGCATATAGCGGGAGCACAGATACGCAGTATTTT. The V and J genes are TRBV9 and TRBJ2-3, with 7 positions matching TRBD2. V trimming: 3 bases; J trimming: 0 bases; junction bases outside the gene matches: 4. The germline CDR1 and CDR2 sequences are SGDLS and YYNGEE. The CDR3 has 15 residues.

This clonotype was observed many times. This CDR3 reads CATGDSGANVLTF. The CDR3 DNA sequence: TGTGCCACTGGAGACTCTGGGGCCAACGTCCTGACTTTC. The rearrangement uses TRBV6-6 and TRBJ2-6; D is uncertain. This CDR3 region has 13 residues. CDR1 and CDR2 from the germline V gene are MNHNY and SVGAGI (reference sequence). V lost 10 bases to trimming and J lost 0 bases, with 7 bases between them.

This clonotype was counted between two and nine times. The chain combines TRBV11-2 with TRBJ2-3, with no clear D. The CDR3 contains 14 residues. Trimming stripped 5 bases from V and 7 bases from J, with 16 bases between. Germline V gene data show CDR1 as SGHAT and CDR2 as FQNNGV. CDR3 loop: CASSVRISLNTQYF. The CDR3 DNA follows: TGTGCCAGCAGCGTGCGTATTAGCCTGAATACGCAGTATTTT.

This clonotype appeared a few times. The gene calls are TRBV11-2 and TRBJ2-7, with D maybe TRBD1 (6 bases). The CDR3 covers 13 residues. Between the trimmed V and J ends, which lost 5 bases and 2 bases, there was a span of 10 bases. CDR1 and CDR2 (germline): SGHAT, FQNNGV. The CDR3, as DNA: TGTGCCAGCAGCATGGGACATCCCTACGAGCAGTACTTC. This codes for CASSMGHPYEQYF.

This clonotype was recorded a few times. The gene calls are TRBV5-4 and TRBJ2-4; D may correspond to TRBD1 or TRBD2 (6 bases each). The CDR3 consists of 19 residues. V was clipped by 1 base and J by 0 bases, with 20 bases between them. CDR1 and CDR2 (germline): SGHNT, YYREEE (reference sequence). As DNA, the CDR3 is TGTGCCAGCAGCTTGCCGCCCACCGCCAGGGGACTAGCCAAAAACATTCAGTACTTC. This codes for CASSLPPTARGLAKNIQYF. The whole variable domain, filled in from reference TRBV5-4 and TRBJ2-4, reads ETGVTQSPTHLIKTRGQQVTLRCSSQSGHNTVSWYQQALGQGPQFIFQYYREEENGRGNFPPRFSGLQFPNYSSELNVNALELDDSALYLCASSLPPTARGLAKNIQYFGAGTRLSVL.

This clonotype was seen many times. V is TRBV10-3 and J is TRBJ2-3; 10 positions agree with TRBD1. The length of the CDR3 is 15 residues. With 4 bases clipped from V and 4 bases from J, the junction kept 5 bases outside the gene matches. Germline assignment: CDR1 ENHRY and CDR2 SYGVKD. The CDR3 nucleotides are TGTGCCATCAGTGGGGACAGGGGCAGCTCAGATACGCAGTATTTT. Translation gives CAISGDRGSSDTQYF.

This clonotype has at least ten counts. V usage is TRBV7-2 and J usage is TRBJ1-1; D call uncertain. V was shortened by 2 bases and J by 0 bases, with 10 bases between the two germline ends. The CDR3 length is 15 residues. Per germline, CDR1 SGHTA and CDR2 FQGNSA. The CDR3 spells CASSLSSGLNTEAFF. For the CDR3, the DNA is TGTGCCAGCAGCTTAAGCTCAGGCCTGAACACTGAAGCTTTCTTT. Using reference TRBV7-2 and TRBJ1-1 for the parts outside the CDR3, the full variable domain is GAGVSQSPSNKVTEKGKDVELRCDPISGHTALYWYRQSLGQGLEFLIYFQGNSAPDKSGLPSDRFSAERTGGSVSTLTIQRTQQEDSAVYLCASSLSSGLNTEAFFGQGTRLTVV.

This clonotype occurred many times. The CDR3 bases are TGTGCCAGCAGTTTAAACCTAGCGCCCTACAATGAGCAGTTCTTC. This encodes CASSLNLAPYNEQFF. V is TRBV12-3 or TRBV12-4 and J is TRBJ2-1, with D maybe TRBD2 (6 bases). The CDR3 loop spans 15 amino acids. Trimming left V 2 bases short and J 2 bases short, with 10 bases between.

This clonotype was seen ten or more times. In DNA, the CDR3 is TGCAGCGCCACAGATACGCAGTATTTT. Protein sequence: CSATDTQYF. The chain recombines TRBV29-1 with TRBJ2-3; no reliable D call. Germline loops: CDR1 SQVTM, CDR2 ANQGSEA. CDR3 length: 9 amino acids. The ends were cut back, 7 bases at V and 2 bases at J, with 1 base in the middle.

This clonotype occurred a few times. The chain carries TRBV10-3 and TRBJ2-4; 11 bases map to TRBD2. Germline CDR1 and CDR2: ENHRY and SYGVKD. The V gene end was trimmed by 11 bases and the J gene end by 1 base; junction bases not matched to a gene: 13. This CDR3 spans 17 amino acids. The DNA for the CDR3 is TGTGCCTCCAAGGTCGGGACTAGCGGCTCGGCCAAAAACATTCAGTACTTC. As protein: CASKVGTSGSAKNIQYF.

The sample holds a few counts of this clonotype. The chain couples TRBV18 to TRBJ1-5; D unresolved. The germline V and J ends were trimmed by 0 bases and 9 bases, with 9 bases remaining between them. This CDR3 has 13 amino acids. CDR1 KGHSH and CDR2 LQKENI come from the germline V gene. The DNA for the CDR3 is TGTGCCAGCTCACCACCGGTGAGTCTGCCCCAGCATTTT. Residues: CASSPPVSLPQHF.

The V gene is TRBV28, the J gene TRBJ2-3; 12 nucleotides align to TRBD2. CDR3 length: 17 residues. The germline V gene encodes CDR1 MDHEN and CDR2 SYDVKM. The V and J ends lost 2 bases and 3 bases, in that order; junction bases with no gene match: 6. As DNA, the CDR3 is TGTGCCAGCAGTTTAGGTCCTAGCGGGGGGGCGACAGATACGCAGTATTTT. This sequence encodes CASSLGPSGGATDTQYF.

This clonotype was seen ten or more times. One end of the junction varies from germline; a read error may be responsible. The chain uses TRBV7-2 and TRBJ2-3; unclear D gene. The CDR3 runs to 12 residues. Germline CDR1 reads SGHTA; CDR2 reads FQGNSA. The CDR3 spells CASSLDTDTQYF. Here the CDR3 DNA reads TGCGCCAGCAGCTTGGATACAGATACGCAGTATTTT.

The table lists this clonotype with many counts. This chain links TRBV3-1 with TRBJ2-7; 7 nucleotides agree with TRBD1. The trim removed 6 bases at V and 6 bases at J, leaving 8 bases unmatched. The CDR3 sequence is 13 residues long. Per germline, CDR1 LGHDT and CDR2 YNNKEL (reference sequence). Here the CDR3 DNA reads TGTGCCAGCAGTGACAGGGTTCTCGGCGAGCAGTACTTC. Its translation is CASSDRVLGEQYF.

The chain has TRBV6-4 and TRBJ2-3; TRBD2 matches 9 bases. The CDR3 sequence is 15 residues long. The germline CDR1 and CDR2 sequences are MRHNA and SNTAGT. The J segment lost 4 bases and the V segment lost 4 bases, leaving 6 bases of the junction unmatched. The DNA of the CDR3 is TGTGCCAGCAGTGTGGCTAGCGGGAAGGCAGATACGCAGTATTTT. Protein: CASSVASGKADTQYF.

The table lists this clonotype with many counts. This chain joins TRBV5-1 and TRBJ2-7, with unresolved D. The CDR3 is 14 amino acids. The V gene's germline CDR1 is SGHRS and CDR2 YFSETQ. With 2 bases removed from V and 1 base from J, the gap between germline ends came to 10 bases. CDR3 protein: CASSFETLSYEQYF. The CDR3 bases are TGCGCCAGCAGCTTTGAGACACTTTCCTACGAGCAGTACTTC.